The 3 T cell receptor beta chains presented below share a single source sample, sequenced in a study of blood T cell repertoires in COVID-19. TCRdb keeps only in-frame clones here, not all; method: immunoSEQ multiplex PCR. Of 200,000 to 250,000 clones listed, approximately 80% are singletons. Sequenced sample: peripheral blood. Receptor source: a woman aged 80 or over with active or convalescent COVID-19.

This clone was detected only a few times. The rearrangement uses TRBV7-8 and TRBJ1-2; 8 bases match TRBD1. The ends lost 3 bases at V and 7 bases at J; junction bases unmatched: 4. From germline, CDR1 is SGHVS and CDR2 FQNEAQ. The CDR3 length is 13 residues. CDR3 DNA: TGTGCCAGCAGCTTTCAGGGGGCGCGTGGCTACACCTTC. As protein: CASSFQGARGYTF.

J is TRBJ2-2 and V is TRBV7-2; 9 positions agree with TRBD2. The germline V gene has CDR1 SGHTA and CDR2 FQGNSA. The V gene end was trimmed by 1 base and the J gene end by 7 bases; junction bases not matched to a gene: 4. The CDR3 totals 15 residues. In nucleotides, the CDR3 is TGTGCCAGCAGCTTAGTTTTTAGCGGGGGCGGGGAGCTGTTTTTT. This sequence encodes CASSLVFSGGGELFF.

This chain joins TRBV16 and TRBJ1-1; D unclear. The CDR3 totals 12 residues. V lost 2 bases, J lost 12 bases, and 13 bases lay in between. Germline-derived CDR1 and CDR2 are KGHSY and FQNENV. The CDR3 region has the DNA TGTGCCAGCAGCCAAGTGAATGAGTTATCTTTCTTT. Translated, it gives CASSQVNELSFF.